The sequence of this TCR beta chain was determined in a study of blood T cell repertoires in COVID-19 (dated by TCRdb to 2018 to 2020). Some background on the complete study: The collaborator samples originated in the United States, Italy and Spain and spanned the acute and convalescent phases of COVID-19. The samples were drawn from the first 160 participants of the ongoing ImmuneRACE study and from about 1,200 subjects provided by 6 global collaborators. The prospective study material was composed of cDNA or gDNA derived from T cells, B-cell-depleted T cells, or PBMCs. A de-identified subject ID, COVID-19 status, age in years and sex were almost always included in the sample metadata. The repertoires were released in a freely available public database meant as a resource for research on the immune response to SARS-CoV-2. Deeply sampled blood TCRbeta repertoires from subjects exposed to, actively infected with, or recovered from COVID-19 were included in the dataset. Where HLA class I and class II types were available, the types were taken from metadata supplied by the sample provider, not from assay-based typing. What the research found in general, with its limitations: The amount of clinical and demographic metadata varied by source and participant and was provided uncurated.

TCRbeta CDR3 regions were amplified from genomic DNA by means of the immunoSEQ Assay, a bias-controlled multiplex PCR. The original pipeline was this. Within the assay, amplification of reference gene primers was used to estimate how many nucleated cells each sample contained. To quantify the absolute abundance of each unique TCRbeta CDR3 rearrangement, sequence reads were collapsed and filtered. For each sample, productive Simpson clonality was calculated as the square root of Simpson's diversity index across productive rearrangements. Not all clones reach the TCRdb copy of this immuneACCESS table, which keeps in-frame sequences only. Checked studies attribute under half of the gap to unresolved V genes and leave the rest unexplained. V and J calls plus clone size are reproduced from that table; the DNA served to infer D and trimming. The sample records 300,000 to 450,000 clones, 85% of which are singletons. The ten largest clones add up to under 4% of the sample.

Collaborating institutions collected whole blood in K2EDTA tubes following their own protocols. Collaborator samples were shipped for TCRbeta analysis as frozen whole blood, isolated PBMCs, or DNA extracted from either sample type. On this clone: The antigen it binds to is not known. The record has no base qualities; no much larger clone is one base away.

The germline V gene encodes CDR1 MDHEN and CDR2 SYDVKM. CDR3 length: 14 amino acids, cysteine to phenylalanine. The kept DNA is CDR3 alone, 42 bases in frame from the first base. V lost 5 bases and J lost 4 bases, and the count of bases not matched to a germline gene is 6. Specimen: peripheral blood. The chain uses TRBV28 and TRBJ1-2, with 8 bases aligning to TRBD1. This TCR was recovered from a woman aged 18-29 years with acute or convalescent COVID-19. In nucleotides, the sequence is TGTGCCAGCAGTGATCAGGGGGCAGGCTATGGCTACACCTTC. Its coded protein is CASSDQGAGYGYTF.